This T cell receptor (beta chain) was sequenced during a study of T-cell memory formation after mild COVID-19. The sample holds a few counts of this clonotype. TCRdb reanalysed the 5' RACE reads using MiXCR and keeps one entry per CDR3 protein. The top ten hold about 20% of the sample, which has about 340,000 distinct CDR3 sequences, 10% to 15% seen once. Material for sequencing was PBMCs or a T cell subset sorted from them (not recorded which). This sequence originates from a young man who had mild COVID-19 (a few samples of this study predate the infection). Cell type and time point are not known.

For the CDR3, the DNA is TGTGCCAGCAGCTCCGCCAGGAGCGCCCTCCACTTT. Residues: CASSSARSALHF. The gene calls are TRBV7-2 and TRBJ1-6; D ambiguous. CDR1 SGHTA and CDR2 FQGNSA come from the germline V gene. This CDR3 is 12 amino acids long. V lost 4 bases to trimming and J lost 14 bases, with 12 bases between them.